This T cell receptor (beta chain) was sequenced for a study of CD8+CD57+ T cells in acquired aplastic anemia. Researchers used genomic DNA as the template to profile TCR beta VDJ and CDR3. TCRdb redid the calling of the reads with MiXCR, one entry per CDR3 protein. The sample yields 90,000 to 130,000 distinct CDR3 sequences, 51% seen once. The CDR3 contains 15 residues. The ends were cut back, 5 bases at V and 10 bases at J, with 20 bases in the middle. Looked up from germline, CDR1 is SNHLY and CDR2 is FYNNEI. The chain links TRBV2 to TRBJ1-4; no reliable D call. The clonotype originates from a human donor in good health, serving as a control. The sample taken for sequencing was sorted CD4+, CD8+, or CD8+CD57+ T cells (not recorded which) from PBMCs. The CDR3 reads CASSLYSSVMGKLFF. In nucleotides, the CDR3 is TGTGCCAGCAGTTTATACAGCTCGGTGATGGGAAAACTGTTTTTT.